What follows is one TCR beta chain and its context. Its matching antigen is unknown. The CDR3 spans 13 residues. V was clipped by 5 bases and J by 5 bases; unmatched bases: 2. Germline lookup yields CDR1 SEHNR and CDR2 FQNEAQ (reference sequence). Sequencing used immunoSEQ multiplex PCR; TCRdb keeps in-frame clones, though not all of them. The profile shows 25,000 to 35,000 clones, more than 60% of them singletons. ViraFEST expansion of antigen-specific CD4+ T cells with viral peptide pools preceded sequencing. The culture ran for 10 to 11 days, and then CD4+ T cells were isolated. Nucleocapsid antibodies were negative in the vaccine recipients, who had never had SARS-CoV-2 infection. This sample is drawn from a study of vaccination effects on CD4 cells after COVID-19.

The rearrangement links TRBV7-9 to TRBJ2-1, with TRBD2 matching over 8 bases. The input for sequencing was CD4+ T cells from PBMCs cultured with SARS-CoV-2 spike peptides, taken before COVID-19 vaccination. The sequence was collected from a human donor who received a COVID-19 vaccine. The CDR3 sequence: CASSISGDNEQFF. CDR3 DNA sequence: TGTGCCAGCAGCATTAGCGGGGACAATGAGCAGTTCTTC.